The clone carrying this TCR beta chain was seen at least ten times. Its antigen remains unknown. For Graves' hyperthyroidism to be stable, ophthalmopathy could not progress within 18 months. Uncontrolled infection, other autoimmune disease, pregnancy or lactation barred patients from enrollment. The source of the PBMCs was roughly 10 ml of fresh peripheral blood. From RNA transcripts, TCR beta CDR3 regions were amplified. HTBI primers were the set used in a first-round RT-PCR of the TCR CDR3. MiXCR, applied by TCRdb to the multiplex PCR reads, yields one record per CDR3 protein. Of fewer than 200,000 distinct CDR3 sequences in the sample, more than 15% were seen once. The data are from a study of T cells in Graves' hyperthyroidism and ophthalmopathy. The CDR3 length is 15 residues. The V segment lost 6 bases and the J segment 2 bases; nucleotides outside the gene matches: 4. In germline, CDR1 is SNHLY, CDR2 FYNNEI.

Findings and limits, study-wide: Among clonotypes expanded in thyroid above 0.001, most were also found in blood.

This sequence was found in a woman aged 50 to 60 with Graves' hyperthyroidism. Sequenced material: blood. The V call is TRBV2, the J call TRBJ2-6; 7 nucleotides agree with TRBD1. DNA for the CDR3: TGTGCCAGCAGACTCACAGGGGCTGGGGCCAACGTCCTGACTTTC. This encodes CASRLTGAGANVLTF.